This TCR beta chain was sequenced in a study of blood T cell repertoires in COVID-19. Study details: Italy, Spain and the United States were the sources of the convalescent and acute COVID-19 samples. T cells, B-cell-depleted T cells, or PBMCs provided the cDNA or gDNA that served as material.

CDR3 length equals 17 residues. Germline assignment: CDR1 SNHLY and CDR2 FYNNEI. V gave up 3 bases and J gave up 1 base; unmatched junction bases: 7. This clone was found a few times. Original handling: Nucleated cell counts were estimated from reference gene primer amplification. Assay: immunoSEQ multiplex PCR; the TCRdb copy retains only in-frame clones and omits some. V and J calls and clone size are as listed in that table; D and trimming were resolved from the DNA. The sample has some 75,000 clones; over 60% are singletons. The source of this sequence is a woman of 80 years or more with active or convalescent COVID-19. The chain is built from TRBV2 and TRBJ2-4; 9 bases match TRBD1. The specimen sequenced was peripheral blood. CDR3 sequence (DNA): TGTGCCAGCAGTGATTTCGGGACAGGGACGGCCAAAAACATTCAGTACTTC. Its translation: CASSDFGTGTAKNIQYF.